Described below is a single T cell receptor (beta chain) sequence and its context. This sample was included in a study of OX40 agonist ivuxolimab in advanced cancers. TCRdb's copy holds only in-frame clones and misses some; the assay was immunoSEQ multiplex PCR. In the table there are tens of thousands of clones, roughly 85% of which are singletons. Germline V gene lookup returns CDR1 SGHRS and CDR2 YFSETQ. The CDR3 is 16 residues long. Between the trimmed V and J ends, which lost 0 bases and 2 bases, there was a span of 14 bases. This material consisted of CD4+ or CD8+ T cells sorted from blood, taken in a trial of the OX40 agonist ivuxolimab. This clonotype was sampled from an adult with an advanced solid tumor such as melanoma, head and neck, liver or kidney cancer. The chain employs TRBV5-1 and TRBJ2-5, with a possible D match to TRBD1 (6 bases). The CDR3 spells CASSLEGVPGQETQYF. The CDR3 region has the DNA TGCGCCAGCAGCTTGGAGGGGGTGCCGGGACAAGAGACCCAGTACTTC. Full variable domain (missing parts from reference TRBV5-1 and TRBJ2-5): KAGVTQTPRYLIKTRGQQVTLSCSPISGHRSVSWYQQTPGQGLQFLFEYFSETQRNKGNFPGRFSGRQFSNSRSEMNVSTLELGDSALYLCASSLEGVPGQETQYFGPGTRLLVL.